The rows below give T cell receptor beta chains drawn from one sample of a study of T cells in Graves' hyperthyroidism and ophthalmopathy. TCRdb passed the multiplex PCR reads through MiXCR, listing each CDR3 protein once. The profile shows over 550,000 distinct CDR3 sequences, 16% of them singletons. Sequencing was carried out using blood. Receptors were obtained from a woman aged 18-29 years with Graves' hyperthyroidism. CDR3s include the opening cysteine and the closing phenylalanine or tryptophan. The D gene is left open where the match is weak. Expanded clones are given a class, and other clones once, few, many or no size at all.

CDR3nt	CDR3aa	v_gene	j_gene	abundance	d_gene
TGTGCCTGGAGTCTTACACCGAACACTGAAGCTTTCTTT	CAWSLTPNTEAFF	TRBV30	TRBJ1-1	many	-
TGTGCCAGCAGATATGGGACAGAGAGCTACGAGCAGTACTTC	CASRYGTESYEQYF	TRBV2	TRBJ2-7	few	TRBD1
TGTGCCAGCAGCTTGAGGGGACAGGGGAATTCACCCCTCCACTTT	CASSLRGQGNSPLHF	TRBV5-8	TRBJ1-6	many	TRBD1
TGTGCCAGTACCCGGGGGGGGTTCGGGCAAGAGACCCAGTACTTC	CASTRGGFGQETQYF	TRBV19	TRBJ2-5	few	TRBD2
TGTGCCAGCAGCCTGGGTCGTCAGGGAGGTCAGCCCCAGCATTTT	CASSLGRQGGQPQHF	TRBV12-3/TRBV12-4	TRBJ1-5	many	-
TGTGCCAGCAGCCAAACGACAGACTCTGGAAACACCATATATTTT	CASSQTTDSGNTIYF	TRBV3-1	TRBJ1-3	many	-
TGTGCCAGCAGCAGACAGGGGGTATCGGCAGATACGCAGTATTTT	CASSRQGVSADTQYF	TRBV7-8	TRBJ2-3	few	TRBD1
TGTGCCAGCAGACCAGACACAGATACGCAGTATTTT	CASRPDTDTQYF	TRBV7-9	TRBJ2-3	many	-
TGTGCCAGCAGCTTAACGGGAGGTGAAGAGACCCAGTACTTC	CASSLTGGEETQYF	TRBV7-3	TRBJ2-5	many	-
TGTGCCAGCAGTGCCACCTCAAGCCACGAGCAGTACTTC	CASSATSSHEQYF	TRBV6-2/TRBV6-3	TRBJ2-7	-	-
TGTGCTAGTGGTTTGAGAGGCCGTCAGGCCCAGCATTTT	CASGLRGRQAQHF	TRBV12-5	TRBJ1-5	-	-
TGCAGTGCCCACAGGGGGCACGAGCAGTACTTC	CSAHRGHEQYF	TRBV20-1	TRBJ2-7	-	TRBD1
TGTGCCAGCAGCTCCGGACAGGGGGCGACTAATGAAAAACTGTTTTTT	CASSSGQGATNEKLFF	TRBV11-1	TRBJ1-4	-	TRBD1
TGTGCCAGCAGCTTGTCCGTCGGTGTCTCTCAGCCCCAGCATTTT	CASSLSVGVSQPQHF	TRBV5-6	TRBJ1-5	few	-
TGTGCCAGCAGTTTATTGGCAGGGATTACCTACGAGCAGTACTTC	CASSLLAGITYEQYF	TRBV27	TRBJ2-7	-	-
TGTGCCAGCAGCCAAACAGGGTTTCAAGGCGAGCAGTACTTC	CASSQTGFQGEQYF	TRBV6-1	TRBJ2-7	-	-
TGTGCCAGCACCCCTGGGAGGGGGCATGGCTACACCTTC	CASTPGRGHGYTF	TRBV12-3/TRBV12-4	TRBJ1-2	many	TRBD1
TGTGCCAGCAGTCTTTTACTGGCCAGCTCCTACAATGAGCAGTTCTTC	CASSLLLASSYNEQFF	TRBV28	TRBJ2-1	few	-
TGTGCCTCCAGACAGACCTATGAGCAGTTCTTC	CASRQTYEQFF	TRBV28	TRBJ2-1	many	-
TGTGCCAGCAGGCCAGGGTTTCGAGAGACCCAGTACTTC	CASRPGFRETQYF	TRBV28	TRBJ2-5	many	-
TGTGCCAGCAGGAGACTAGCGGGCACAGATACGCAGTATTTT	CASRRLAGTDTQYF	TRBV2	TRBJ2-3	many	TRBD2
TGTGCCAGCAGCATACAGGGGGCGGGGTGGGGCTACACCTTC	CASSIQGAGWGYTF	TRBV12-3/TRBV12-4	TRBJ1-2	-	TRBD1
TGTGCCAGCAGAACCAACAGATATAGCAATCAGCCCCAGCATTTT	CASRTNRYSNQPQHF	TRBV6-1	TRBJ1-5	many	-
TGTGCCAGCAGCCACTACAGGGGGCGGGGGACTGAAGCTTTCTTT	CASSHYRGRGTEAFF	TRBV3-1	TRBJ1-1	few	TRBD1
TGTGCCAGCAGCGAACCGGGACAGGGTTCCTACGAGCAGTACTTC	CASSEPGQGSYEQYF	TRBV28	TRBJ2-7	many	TRBD1
TGCAGTGCTAATCCCGGGACAGGTGGTTCCCAGTACTTC	CSANPGTGGSQYF	TRBV20-1	TRBJ2-5	few	TRBD1
TGTGCCAGGAGGACTAATGAAAAACTGTTTTTT	CARRTNEKLFF	TRBV2	TRBJ1-4	-	-
TGCAGTGCCTCTCTACAGGCGACTAGCCAAGAGACCCAGTACTTC	CSASLQATSQETQYF	TRBV20-1	TRBJ2-5	few	-
TGTGCCAGCAGTCGGACTAGCAGGACCGGGGAGCTGTTTTTT	CASSRTSRTGELFF	TRBV28	TRBJ2-2	many	TRBD2
TGTGCCAGCAGCCAGAATATTAGAGAGACCCAGTACTTC	CASSQNIRETQYF	TRBV7-8	TRBJ2-5	many	-
TGTGCCAGTAGCCACAGGGGCCAAGAGACCCAGTACTTC	CASSHRGQETQYF	TRBV19	TRBJ2-5	-	TRBD1
TGCAGCCCAAAGGCGGGGGCAGGTGGCGAGCAGTACTTC	CSPKAGAGGEQYF	TRBV20-1	TRBJ2-7	many	-
TGCGCCAGCAGCCAAGATGTCGGCGAGCAGTACTTC	CASSQDVGEQYF	TRBV4-1	TRBJ2-7	-	-
TGTGCCAGCAGCCGCCGGGGGGGAGGGCACGAGCAGTACTTC	CASSRRGGGHEQYF	TRBV5-6	TRBJ2-7	-	TRBD2
TGTGCCAGCAGTTCAACCCCCGGGACGGTGAGCTCCTACGAGCAGTACTTC	CASSSTPGTVSSYEQYF	TRBV12-3/TRBV12-4	TRBJ2-7	many	-
TGTGCCAGCAGTTACTCGAGGACACGAGGTCCCTACAATGAGCGGTTCTTC	CASSYSRTRGPYNERFF	TRBV6-5	TRBJ2-1	-	-
TGCGCCAGCAGCCAAGGACAGGGGGCTTCCTATGGCTACACCTTC	CASSQGQGASYGYTF	TRBV4-3	TRBJ1-2	-	TRBD1
TGTGCCAGCAGCCAACCTCTGGGGCCAGATACGCAGTATTTT	CASSQPLGPDTQYF	TRBV11-1	TRBJ2-3	few	-
TGTGCCAGCAGCTTCCCGGGACAGAAGGTGGCTTTCTTT	CASSFPGQKVAFF	TRBV3-1	TRBJ1-1	many	TRBD1
TGTGCCAGCAGCCTCACGGGGGGGGCCAACGTCCCGACTTTC	CASSLTGGANVPTF	TRBV7-3	TRBJ2-6	-	TRBD2
TGTGCCAGCAATGCGGGAGGAAACACCGGGGAGCTGTTTTTT	CASNAGGNTGELFF	TRBV2	TRBJ2-2	many	TRBD2
TGTGCCAGCTCCTGGGCGGATCAAGAGACCCAGTACTTC	CASSWADQETQYF	TRBV27	TRBJ2-5	many	-
TGTGCCAGCAGTTACTCGAGCCGAGGCTACGAGCAGTACTTC	CASSYSSRGYEQYF	TRBV6-5	TRBJ2-7	-	-
TGTGCCAGCAGTTTTGCTTCTTGGAACATTCAGTACTTC	CASSFASWNIQYF	TRBV12-3/TRBV12-4	TRBJ2-4	many	-
TGTGCCAGCAGCCAAGTATGGCAAGGCGGGAACATTCAGTACTTC	CASSQVWQGGNIQYF	TRBV3-1	TRBJ2-4	-	-